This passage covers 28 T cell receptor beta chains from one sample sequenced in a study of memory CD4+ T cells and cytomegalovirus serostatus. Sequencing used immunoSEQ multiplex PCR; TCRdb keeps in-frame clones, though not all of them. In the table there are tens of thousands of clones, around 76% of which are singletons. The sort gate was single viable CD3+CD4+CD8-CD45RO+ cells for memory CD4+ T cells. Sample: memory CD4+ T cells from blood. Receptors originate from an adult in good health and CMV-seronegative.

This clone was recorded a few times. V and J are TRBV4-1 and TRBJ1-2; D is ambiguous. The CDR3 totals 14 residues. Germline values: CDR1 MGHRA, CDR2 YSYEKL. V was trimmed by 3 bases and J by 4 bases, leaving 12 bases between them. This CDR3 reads CASSQTRTPYGYTF. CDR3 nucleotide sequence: TGCGCCAGCAGCCAGACCCGGACTCCCTATGGCTACACCTTC.

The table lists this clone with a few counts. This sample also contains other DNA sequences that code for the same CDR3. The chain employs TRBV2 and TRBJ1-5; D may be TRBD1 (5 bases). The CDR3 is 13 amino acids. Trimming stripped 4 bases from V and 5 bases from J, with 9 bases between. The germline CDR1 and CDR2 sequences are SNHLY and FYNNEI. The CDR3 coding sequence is TGTGCCAGCAGTGCAGGGAGGGATCAGCCCCAGCATTTT. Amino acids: CASSAGRDQPQHF.

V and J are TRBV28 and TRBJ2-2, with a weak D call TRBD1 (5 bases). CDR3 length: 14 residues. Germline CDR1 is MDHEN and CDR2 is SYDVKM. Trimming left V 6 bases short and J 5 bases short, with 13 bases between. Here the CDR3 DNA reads TGTGCCAGCAGCTCAGACAGATTAACCGGGGAGCTGTTTTTT. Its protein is CASSSDRLTGELFF.

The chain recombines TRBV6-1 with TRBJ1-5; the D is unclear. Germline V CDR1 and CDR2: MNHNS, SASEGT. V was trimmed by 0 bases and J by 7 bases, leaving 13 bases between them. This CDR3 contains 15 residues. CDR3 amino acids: CASSEADEGYQPQHF. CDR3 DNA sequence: TGTGCCAGCAGTGAAGCCGATGAGGGCTACCAGCCCCAGCATTTT.

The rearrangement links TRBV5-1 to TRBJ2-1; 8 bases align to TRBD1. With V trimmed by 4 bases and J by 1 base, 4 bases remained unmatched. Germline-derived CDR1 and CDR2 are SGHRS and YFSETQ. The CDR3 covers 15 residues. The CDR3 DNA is TGCGCCAGCAGCAGGGGACAGGTTTCCTACAATGAGCAGTTCTTC. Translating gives CASSRGQVSYNEQFF.

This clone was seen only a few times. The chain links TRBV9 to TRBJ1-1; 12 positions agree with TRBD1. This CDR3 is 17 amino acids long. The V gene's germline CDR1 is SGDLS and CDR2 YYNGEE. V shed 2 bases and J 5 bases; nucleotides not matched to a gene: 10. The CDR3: CASSVGTGGAMGTEAFF. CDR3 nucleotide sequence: TGTGCCAGCAGCGTCGGGACAGGGGGCGCGATGGGGACTGAAGCTTTCTTT.

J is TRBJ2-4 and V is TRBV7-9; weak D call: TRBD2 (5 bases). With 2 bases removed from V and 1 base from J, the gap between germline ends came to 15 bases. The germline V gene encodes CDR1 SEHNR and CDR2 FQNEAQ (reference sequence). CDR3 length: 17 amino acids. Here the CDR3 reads CASSLWAGRRAKNIQYF. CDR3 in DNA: TGTGCCAGCAGCTTATGGGCCGGACGGAGGGCCAAAAACATTCAGTACTTC.

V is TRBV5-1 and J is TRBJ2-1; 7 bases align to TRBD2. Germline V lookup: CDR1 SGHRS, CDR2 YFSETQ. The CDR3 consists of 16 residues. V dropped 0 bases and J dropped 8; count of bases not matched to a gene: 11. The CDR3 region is CASSLGVGTKGDEQFF. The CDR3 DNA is TGCGCCAGCAGCTTGGGAGTTGGGACTAAGGGCGATGAGCAGTTCTTC.

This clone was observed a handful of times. CDR3 bases: TGTGCCAGCAGCCACCACAGGGGGCCTGACTATGGCTACACCTTC. Residues: CASSHHRGPDYGYTF. This chain joins TRBV11-1 and TRBJ1-2; 9 bases agree with TRBD1. Germline V gives CDR1 SGHAT, CDR2 FQDESV (reference sequence). This CDR3 has 15 amino acids. With 5 bases clipped from V and 3 bases from J, the junction kept 7 bases outside the gene matches.

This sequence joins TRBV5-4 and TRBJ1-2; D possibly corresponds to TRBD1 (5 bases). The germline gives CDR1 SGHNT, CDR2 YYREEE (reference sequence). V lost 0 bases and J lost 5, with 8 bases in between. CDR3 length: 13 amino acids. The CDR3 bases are TGTGCCAGCAGCTTGGGACAGATTTATGGCTACACCTTC. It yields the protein CASSLGQIYGYTF.

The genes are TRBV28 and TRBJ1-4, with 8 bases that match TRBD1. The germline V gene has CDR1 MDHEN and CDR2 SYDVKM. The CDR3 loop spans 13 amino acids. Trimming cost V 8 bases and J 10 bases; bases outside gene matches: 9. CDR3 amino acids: CASQDRVSGKLFF. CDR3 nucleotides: TGTGCCAGCCAGGACAGGGTGTCCGGAAAACTGTTTTTT.

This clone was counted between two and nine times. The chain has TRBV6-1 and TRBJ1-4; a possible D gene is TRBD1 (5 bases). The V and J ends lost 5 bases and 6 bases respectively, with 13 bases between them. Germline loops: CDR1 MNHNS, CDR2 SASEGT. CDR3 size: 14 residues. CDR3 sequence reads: CASSQGGADEKLFF. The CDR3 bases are TGTGCCAGCAGTCAGGGAGGGGCCGATGAAAAACTGTTTTTT.

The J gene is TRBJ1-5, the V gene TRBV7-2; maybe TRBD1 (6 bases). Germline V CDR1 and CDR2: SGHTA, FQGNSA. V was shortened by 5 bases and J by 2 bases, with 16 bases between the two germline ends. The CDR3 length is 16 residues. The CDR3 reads CASSPKQGRGNQPQHF. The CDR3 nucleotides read TGTGCCAGCAGCCCGAAACAGGGTCGGGGCAATCAGCCCCAGCATTTT.

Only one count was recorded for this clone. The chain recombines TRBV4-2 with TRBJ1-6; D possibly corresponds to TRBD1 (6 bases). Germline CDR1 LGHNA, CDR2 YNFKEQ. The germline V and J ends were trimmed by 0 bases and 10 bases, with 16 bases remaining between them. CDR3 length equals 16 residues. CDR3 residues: CASSQDWGLKESPLHF. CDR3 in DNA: TGTGCCAGCAGCCAAGATTGGGGGCTTAAGGAATCACCCCTCCACTTT.

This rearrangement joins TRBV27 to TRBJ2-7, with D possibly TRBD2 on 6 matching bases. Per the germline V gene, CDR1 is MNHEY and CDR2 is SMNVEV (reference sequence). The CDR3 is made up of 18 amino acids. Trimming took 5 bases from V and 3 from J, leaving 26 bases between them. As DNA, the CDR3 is TGTGCCAGCAGTCCCCTCTTTAGGGAGGATCGCCTCAGCTACGAGCAGTACTTC. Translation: CASSPLFREDRLSYEQYF.

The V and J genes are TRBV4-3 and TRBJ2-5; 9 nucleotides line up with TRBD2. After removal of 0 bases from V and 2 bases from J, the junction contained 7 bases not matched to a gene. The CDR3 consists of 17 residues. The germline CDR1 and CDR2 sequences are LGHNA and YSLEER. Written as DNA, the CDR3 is TGCGCCAGCAGCCAAGAACGGCGGGGGGGGTCACAAGAGACCCAGTACTTC. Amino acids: CASSQERRGGSQETQYF.

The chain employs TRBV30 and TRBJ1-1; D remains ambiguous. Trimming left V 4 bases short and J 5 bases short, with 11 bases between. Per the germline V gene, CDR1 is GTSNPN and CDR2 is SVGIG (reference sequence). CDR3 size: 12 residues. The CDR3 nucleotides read TGTGCCTGGATCAATTGGAGAACTGAAGCTTTCTTT. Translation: CAWINWRTEAFF. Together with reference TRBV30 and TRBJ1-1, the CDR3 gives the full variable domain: SQTIHQWPATLVQPVGSPLSLECTVEGTSNPNLYWYRQAAGRGLQLLFYSVGIGQISSEVPQNLSASRPQDRQFILSSKKLLLSDSGFYLCAWINWRTEAFFGQGTRLTVV.

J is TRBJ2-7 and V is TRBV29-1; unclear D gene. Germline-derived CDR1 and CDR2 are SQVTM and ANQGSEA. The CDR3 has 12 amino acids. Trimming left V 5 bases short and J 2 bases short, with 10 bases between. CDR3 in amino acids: CSVRVGPYEQYF. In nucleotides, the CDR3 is TGCAGCGTTCGGGTAGGCCCCTACGAGCAGTACTTC.

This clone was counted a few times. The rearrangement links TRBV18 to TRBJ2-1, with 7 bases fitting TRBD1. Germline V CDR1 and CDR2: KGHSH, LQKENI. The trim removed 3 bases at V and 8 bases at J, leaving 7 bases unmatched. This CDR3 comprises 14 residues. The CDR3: CASSPLRGRDEQFF. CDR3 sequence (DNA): TGTGCCAGCTCACCGTTGAGGGGGCGGGATGAGCAGTTCTTC.

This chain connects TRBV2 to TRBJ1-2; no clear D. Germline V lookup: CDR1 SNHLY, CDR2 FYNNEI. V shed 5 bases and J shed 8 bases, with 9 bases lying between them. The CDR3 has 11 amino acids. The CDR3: CASSPSYGYTF. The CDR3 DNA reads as TGTGCCAGCAGTCCCTCTTACGGCTACACCTTC.

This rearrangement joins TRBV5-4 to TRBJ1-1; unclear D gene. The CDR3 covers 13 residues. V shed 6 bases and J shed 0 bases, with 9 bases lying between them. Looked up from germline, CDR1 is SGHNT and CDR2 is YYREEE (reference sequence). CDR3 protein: CASIGRMNTEAFF. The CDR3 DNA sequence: TGTGCCAGCATAGGCAGGATGAACACTGAAGCTTTCTTT.

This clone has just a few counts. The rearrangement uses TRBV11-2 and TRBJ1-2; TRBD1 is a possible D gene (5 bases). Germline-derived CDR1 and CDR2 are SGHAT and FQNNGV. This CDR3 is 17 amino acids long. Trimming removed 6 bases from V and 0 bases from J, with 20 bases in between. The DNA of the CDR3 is TGTGCCAGCAGGAGCCTCCTCCGGGACGCAGCTAACTATGGCTACACCTTC. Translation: CASRSLLRDAANYGYTF. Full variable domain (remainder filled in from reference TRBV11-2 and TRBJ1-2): EAGVAQSPRYKIIEKRQSVAFWCNPISGHATLYWYQQILGQGPKLLIQFQNNGVVDDSQLPKDRFSAERLKGVDSTLKIQPAKLEDSAVYLCASRSLLRDAANYGYTFGSGTRLTVV.

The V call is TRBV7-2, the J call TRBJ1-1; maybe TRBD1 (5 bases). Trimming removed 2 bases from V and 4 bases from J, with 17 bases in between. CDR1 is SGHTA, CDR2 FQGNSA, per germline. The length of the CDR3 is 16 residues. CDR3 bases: TGTGCCAGCAGCTTAACACCGGGACGACAACTCACTGAAGCTTTCTTT. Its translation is CASSLTPGRQLTEAFF.

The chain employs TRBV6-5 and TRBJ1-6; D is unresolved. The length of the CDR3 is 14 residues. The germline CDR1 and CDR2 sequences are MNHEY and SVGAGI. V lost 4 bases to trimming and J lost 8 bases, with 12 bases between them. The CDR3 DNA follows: TGTGCCAGCAGTTTTTTAAGTGGGGATTCACCCCTCCACTTT. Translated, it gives CASSFLSGDSPLHF.

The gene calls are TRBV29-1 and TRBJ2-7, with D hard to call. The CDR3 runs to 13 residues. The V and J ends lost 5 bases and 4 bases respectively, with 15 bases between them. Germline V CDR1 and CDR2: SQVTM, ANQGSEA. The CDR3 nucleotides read TGCAGCGTTCTACGACCCTCGGGTTACGAGCAGTACTTC. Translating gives CSVLRPSGYEQYF.

The CDR3 DNA is TGTGCCATCCAACCCACAGGGGGATCCACTGAAGCTTTCTTT. Translating it yields CAIQPTGGSTEAFF. This chain uses TRBV10-3 with TRBJ1-1; 8 bases are a match to TRBD1. J lost 4 bases, V lost 8 bases, and 9 bases had no gene match. The CDR3 has 14 residues. The germline V gene has CDR1 ENHRY and CDR2 SYGVKD.

The CDR3, as DNA: TGCGCCAGCAGCTTGGGTTCTAGCGGGGTCTCCTACGAGCAGTACTTC. It is translated as CASSLGSSGVSYEQYF. The V gene is TRBV5-1, the J gene TRBJ2-7; TRBD2 agrees at 9 bases. Trimming cost V 0 bases and J 0 bases; bases outside gene matches: 4. The CDR3 covers 16 residues. CDR1 and CDR2 from the germline V gene are SGHRS and YFSETQ.

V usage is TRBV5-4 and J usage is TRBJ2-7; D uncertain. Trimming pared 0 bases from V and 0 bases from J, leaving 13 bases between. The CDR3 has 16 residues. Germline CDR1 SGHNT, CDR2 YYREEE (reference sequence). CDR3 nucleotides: TGTGCCAGCAGCTTGGTACAGTGGCCCGTCTCCTACGAGCAGTACTTC. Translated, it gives CASSLVQWPVSYEQYF.